This entry lists 21 T cell receptor beta chains sequenced from one sample in a study of T cell clonality in common variable immunodeficiency. Sequenced by immunoSEQ multiplex PCR; TCRdb stores in-frame clones only, minus some. This sample has about 52,000 clones, each found more than once. Material for sequencing was peripheral blood mononuclear cells. Source of these receptors: a person aged 18 to 75 in good health.

This clone was seen many times. The read is 3 residues too short to cover the CDR3 end, so that end is filled in from the germline J gene. The rearrangement joins TRBV19 to TRBJ1-2; TRBD1 agrees at 8 bases. The CDR3 is 15 amino acids. Germline V lookup: CDR1 LNHDA, CDR2 SQIVND (reference sequence). V dropped 8 bases and J dropped 7; count of bases not matched to a gene: 15. The CDR3 sequence: CASHSHGQGALGYTF. CDR3 DNA, as far as it was read: TGTGCCAGTCACTCTCACGGCCAGGGGGCGCTTGGC.

As concerns this clone: From the germline J gene comes the end of the CDR3, since the read stops 3 residues before it. This chain uses TRBV6-2 or TRBV6-3 with TRBJ1-4; 7 nucleotides line up with TRBD1. CDR3 length: 14 amino acids. Looked up from germline, CDR1 is MNHEY and CDR2 is SVGEGT. CDR3 region: CASCDWDSGSPLFF. The CDR3 DNA, read in part, is TGTGCCAGCTGTGACTGGGACAGCGGTTCACCA.

This clone was recorded at least ten times. The read ends 3 residues before the CDR3 terminus; that terminus is restored from the germline J gene. Other nucleotide sequences in the sample specify the same CDR3. This sequence joins TRBV19 and TRBJ2-5; possible D gene TRBD2, 6 bases. Looked up from germline, CDR1 is LNHDA and CDR2 is SQIVND (reference sequence). V was pared by 8 bases and J by 1 base, with 8 bases between. The CDR3 is 12 amino acids. CDR3 sequence: CASRDFQETQYF. CDR3 bases read: TGTGCCAGTCGGGACTTCCAAGAGACC.

The table lists this clone with many counts. The read falls 3 residues short of the CDR3 end, and the missing part is taken from the germline J gene. J is TRBJ2-4 and V is TRBV11-2; 8 bases fit TRBD1. The ends lost 1 base at V and 4 bases at J; junction bases unmatched: 3. This CDR3 contains 15 residues. CDR1 is SGHAT and CDR2 is FQNNGV in the germline V gene. The sequenced CDR3 bases are TGTGCCAGCAGCTTAGTCTGGACAGGGAAAAACATT. Its protein product is CASSLVWTGKNI. The entire CDR3 is CASSLVWTGKNIQYF.

As for this clone: The CDR3 goes on 3 residues after the read ends, and that part is filled in from the germline J gene. The sample holds other DNA sequences that translate to the same CDR3. This rearrangement joins TRBV7-9 to TRBJ1-1; maybe TRBD1 (5 bases). The CDR3 length is 14 residues. Trimming shortened V by 6 bases and J by 3 bases, and 14 bases separated the two germline ends. CDR1 and CDR2 from the germline V gene are SEHNR and FQNEAQ (reference sequence). The CDR3: CASRTGGRDTEAFF. CDR3 DNA (partial): TGTGCCAGCAGGACGGGGGGGAGGGACACTGAA.

This clone was seen many times. The read comes to an end 3 residues before the CDR3 does, leaving the germline J gene to fill in the end. This chain joins TRBV20-1 and TRBJ1-2; possibly TRBD1 for D (6 bases). The length of the CDR3 is 13 residues. CDR1 and CDR2 (germline): DFQATT, SNEGSKA (reference sequence). The V end was cut by 5 bases, the J end by 2 bases, with 12 bases between. CDR3 sequence: CSASGQLNYGYTF. The CDR3 DNA, read in part, is TGCAGTGCTTCTGGACAGCTAAACTATGGC.

This clone was found many times. At one end the junction does not follow the germline gene, possibly because of a read error. CDR3 sequence: CASSQASGGAQDTQYF. CDR3 DNA (partial): TGCGCCAGCAGCCAAGCTAGCGGGGGGGCCCAAGATACG. This rearrangement joins TRBV4-2 to TRBJ2-3, with 12 positions matching TRBD2. The read terminates 3 residues before the CDR3 end, so the remaining end is supplied by the germline J gene. Looked up from germline, CDR1 is LGHNA and CDR2 is YNFKEQ. The CDR3 loop spans 16 amino acids.

This clone was recorded many times. The read ends 3 residues shy of where the CDR3 ends; the end is completed using the germline J gene. The chain links TRBV20-1 to TRBJ2-7; a possible D gene is TRBD2 (6 bases). V lost 3 bases to trimming and J lost 0 bases, with 12 bases between them. This CDR3 is built from 14 residues. Germline CDR1 reads DFQATT; CDR2 reads SNEGSKA (reference sequence). The CDR3 reads CSASFWGVSYEQYF. The CDR3 DNA, read in part, is TGCAGTGCTAGCTTCTGGGGGGTCTCCTACGAG.

About this clone itself: The read is 3 residues too short to cover the CDR3 end, so that end is filled in from the germline J gene. The V gene is TRBV2, the J gene TRBJ1-1; the match to TRBD1 covers 10 bases. V lost 3 bases to trimming and J lost 3 bases; unmatched junction nucleotides: 13. In germline, CDR1 is SNHLY, CDR2 FYNNEI. The CDR3 has 18 amino acids. The CDR3 loop reads CASSEFGLLGQGDTEAFF. The DNA read from the CDR3 is TGTGCCAGCAGTGAGTTTGGTCTCCTAGGACAGGGGGACACTGAA.

This clone was seen at least ten times. The CDR3 end falls 3 residues outside the read, so it is completed with the germline J gene. This chain connects TRBV20-1 to TRBJ1-6; 8 bases map to TRBD1. V shed 6 bases, J shed 10 bases, and the junction held 11 bases outside the gene matches. The germline gives CDR1 DFQATT, CDR2 SNEGSKA (reference sequence). The CDR3 is made up of 14 amino acids. The CDR3 is CSAQRDRNLSPLHF. The sequenced CDR3 bases are TGCAGTGCACAGCGGGACAGGAACCTCTCACCC.

This clone was observed many times. The read stops 3 residues short of the end of the CDR3; the missing end is completed from the germline J gene. The chain employs TRBV7-8 and TRBJ2-7, with D possibly TRBD1 on 5 matching bases. The CDR3 runs to 13 residues. V was shortened by 0 bases and J by 5 bases, with 8 bases between the two germline ends. The germline V gene has CDR1 SGHVS and CDR2 FQNEAQ. The chain's CDR3 is CASSLAQGNEQYF. CDR3 DNA, as far as it was read: TGTGCCAGCAGCTTAGCCCAGGGTAACGAG. Full variable domain (missing parts from reference TRBV7-8 and TRBJ2-7): GAGVSQSPRYKVAKRGQDVALRCDPISGHVSLFWYQQALGQGPEFLTYFQNEAQLDKSGLPSDRFFAERPEGSVSTLKIQRTQQEDSAVYLCASSLAQGNEQYFGPGTRLTVT.

This clone showed up many times. Coverage ceases 3 residues before the CDR3 finishes, and the germline J gene fills in the end. This chain links TRBV14 with TRBJ2-1, with TRBD1 matching over 8 bases. V lost 1 base to trimming and J lost 3 bases; unmatched junction nucleotides: 5. The CDR3 has 16 amino acids. The germline CDR1 and CDR2 sequences are SGHDN and FVKESK. The CDR3 loop reads CASSQVRTGIYNEQFF. The DNA read from the CDR3 is TGTGCCAGCAGCCAAGTCCGGACAGGGATCTACAATGAG.

There are many counts of this clone. The read terminates 3 residues before the CDR3 end, so the remaining end is supplied by the germline J gene. The chain recombines TRBV19 with TRBJ2-7, with TRBD1 matching 7 bases. This CDR3 is built from 14 residues. In germline, CDR1 is LNHDA, CDR2 SQIVND (reference sequence). Unmatched junction bases numbered 11, after V lost 6 bases and J lost 6 bases. CDR3 DNA, as far as it was read: TGTGCCAGTAGCCTTGAGACAGGGTTTATCGAG. Its translation: CASSLETGFIE. The entire CDR3 protein is CASSLETGFIEQYF.

Of note for this clone: Read coverage stops 3 residues before the CDR3 terminus; the germline J gene supplies the remainder. The rearrangement joins TRBV7-3 to TRBJ2-3; 8 bases line up with TRBD2. The CDR3 runs 16 residues. Germline CDR1 and CDR2: SGHTA and FQGTGA. CDR3 residues: CASSLGPTSEWETQYF. The covered CDR3 bases are TGTGCCAGCAGCTTAGGACCGACTAGCGAGTGGGAGACG.

This clone was seen at least ten times. Incomplete CDR3 DNA: TGTGCCAGCAGCTTAGGAGGGGCGTATGGC. It yields the protein CASSLGGAYG. The whole CDR3 protein reads CASSLGGAYGYTF. V is TRBV7-6 and J is TRBJ1-2; possibly TRBD1 for D (5 bases). The read finishes 3 residues shy of the CDR3 end, and the germline J gene is used to complete it. CDR1 SGHVS and CDR2 FNYEAQ come from the germline V gene. V lost 1 base, J lost 5 bases, and 8 bases lay in between. The CDR3 is 13 residues long.

Details on this clone: Coverage ceases 3 residues before the CDR3 finishes, and the germline J gene fills in the end. The chain has TRBV7-9 and TRBJ1-2; no clear D gene. This CDR3 contains 15 residues. Germline V gene sequence: CDR1 SEHNR, CDR2 FQNEAQ (reference sequence). CDR3 region: CASSDLAGGKRDYTF. CDR3 DNA, as far as it was read: TGTGCCAGCAGCGATCTAGCGGGAGGTAAAAGGGAC.

This clone has at least ten counts. One end of the junction is discordant with germline, which a read error may explain. The read is 3 residues too short to cover the CDR3 end, so that end is filled in from the germline J gene. The V gene is TRBV4-2, the J gene TRBJ2-2, with D unclear. Germline CDR1 is LGHNA and CDR2 is YNFKEQ. The CDR3 is 15 amino acids. The chain's CDR3 is CASSQELGNTGELFF. Incomplete CDR3 DNA: TGCGCCAGCAGCCAAGAGCTAGGGAACACCGGGGAG.

The sample holds many counts of this clone. The read halts 3 residues ahead of the CDR3 end, with the missing end drawn from the germline J gene. The chain uses TRBV4-2 and TRBJ1-2; possibly TRBD1 for D (5 bases). In germline, CDR1 is LGHNA, CDR2 YNFKEQ. V lost 4 bases and J lost 3, with 15 bases in between. The CDR3 runs 15 residues. The CDR3 loop is CASSPETADDYGYTF. CDR3 bases read: TGTGCCAGCAGCCCTGAGACAGCTGACGACTATGGC.

This clone was picked up many times. The read falls 3 residues short of the CDR3 end, and the missing part is taken from the germline J gene. This chain connects TRBV30 to TRBJ1-5, with D possibly matching TRBD1 (5 bases). Germline CDR1 is GTSNPN and CDR2 is SVGIG (reference sequence). The CDR3 has 15 amino acids. Between the trimmed V and J ends, which lost 1 base and 4 bases, there was a span of 14 bases. CDR3 DNA (partial): TGTGCCTGGAGTGGAGCGATAGGACAAAATCAGCCC. This translates into CAWSGAIGQNQP. The whole CDR3 region reads CAWSGAIGQNQPQHF.

To note about this clone: The read ends 3 residues early relative to the CDR3; the germline J gene fills the gap. This sequence joins TRBV11-2 and TRBJ1-2; D not certain. Germline CDR1 SGHAT, CDR2 FQNNGV. The CDR3 covers 15 residues. The sequenced part of the CDR3 DNA is TGTGCCAGCAGCGAAGTCGCGGGAGAGAGCTACGAC. It yields the protein CASSEVAGESYD. The entire CDR3 reads CASSEVAGESYDYTF.

Many counts were recorded for this clone. The read stops 3 residues short of the end of the CDR3; the missing end is completed from the germline J gene. This chain joins TRBV19 and TRBJ2-3, with TRBD2 identical over 8 bases. Germline loops: CDR1 LNHDA, CDR2 SQIVND (reference sequence). CDR3 size: 15 residues. V trimming: 4 bases; J trimming: 5 bases; junction bases outside the gene matches: 8. Here the CDR3 reads CASSTGPAGGDTQYF. The DNA read from the CDR3 is TGTGCCAGTAGTACCGGTCCGGCGGGAGGAGATACG.